This T cell receptor beta chain was found in a study of beta chain features in type 1 diabetes. Regarding the study as a whole: The naive, central memory and Treg TCRB repertoires of patients appeared to be more similar to one another than those of healthy donors. Cells with high TCR expression could be over-represented when cDNA is sequenced.

Reverse transcribing all isolated RNA meant expressed TCRB transcripts were sequenced. Libraries were prepared by immunoSEQ multiplex PCR; TCRdb keeps only in-frame clonotypes and omits some of them. This table has around 240,000 clones, about 71% appearing once. Notes on this clone: The antigen remains undetermined.

The ends were cut back, 4 bases at V and 5 bases at J, with 15 bases in the middle. Germline lookup yields CDR1 SGHKS and CDR2 YYEKEE (reference sequence). The CDR3 totals 14 residues. This rearrangement joins TRBV5-5 to TRBJ2-5; D uncertain. Sequenced sample: naive CD4+ T cells from blood. The TCR originated in a man aged 25 to 40 in good health. The CDR3 DNA reads as TGTGCCAGCAGCGACTCCGGGCCCTATGAGACCCAGTACTTC. This gives the protein CASSDSGPYETQYF. Based on the CDR3 plus reference TRBV5-5 and TRBJ2-5, the full variable domain is DAGVTQSPTHLIKTRGQQVTLRCSPISGHKSVSWYQQVLGQGPQFIFQYYEKEERGRGNFPDRFSARQFPNYSSELNVNALLLGDSALYLCASSDSGPYETQYFGPGTRLLVL.